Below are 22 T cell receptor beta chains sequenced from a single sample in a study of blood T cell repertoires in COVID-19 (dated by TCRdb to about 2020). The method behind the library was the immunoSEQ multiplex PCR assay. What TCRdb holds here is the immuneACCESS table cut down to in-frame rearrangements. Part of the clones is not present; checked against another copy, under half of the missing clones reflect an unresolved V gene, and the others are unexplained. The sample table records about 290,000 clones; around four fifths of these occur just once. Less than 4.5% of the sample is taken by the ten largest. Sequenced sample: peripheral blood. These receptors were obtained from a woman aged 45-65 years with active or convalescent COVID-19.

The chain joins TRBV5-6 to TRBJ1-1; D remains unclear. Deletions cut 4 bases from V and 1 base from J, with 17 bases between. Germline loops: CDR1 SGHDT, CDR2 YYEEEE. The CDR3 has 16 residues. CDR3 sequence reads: CASSPRGGSWNTEAFF. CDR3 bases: TGTGCCAGCAGCCCCCGAGGCGGCTCATGGAACACTGAAGCTTTCTTT.

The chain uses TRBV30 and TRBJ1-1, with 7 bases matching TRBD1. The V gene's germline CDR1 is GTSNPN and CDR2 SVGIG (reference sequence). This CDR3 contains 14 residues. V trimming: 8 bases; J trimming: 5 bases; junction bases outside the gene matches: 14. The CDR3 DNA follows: TGTGCCGCAGACAGGGCTCTCAGTGTTACTGAAGCTTTCTTT. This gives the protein CAADRALSVTEAFF.

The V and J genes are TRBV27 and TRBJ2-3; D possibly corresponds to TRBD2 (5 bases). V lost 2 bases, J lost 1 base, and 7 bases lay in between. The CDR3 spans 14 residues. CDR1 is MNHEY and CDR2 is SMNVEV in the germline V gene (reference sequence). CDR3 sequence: CASSLSGGTDTQYF. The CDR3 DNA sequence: TGTGCCAGCAGTTTAAGCGGCGGCACAGATACGCAGTATTTT.

CDR3 residues: CASRRQVNTGELFF. The CDR3 DNA is TGTGCCAGTAGACGACAGGTGAACACCGGGGAGCTGTTTTTT. The chain is built from TRBV19 and TRBJ2-2; D is possibly TRBD1 (6 bases). V was trimmed by 6 bases and J by 1 base, leaving 9 bases between them. CDR1 LNHDA and CDR2 SQIVND come from the germline V gene (reference sequence). This CDR3 region has 14 residues.

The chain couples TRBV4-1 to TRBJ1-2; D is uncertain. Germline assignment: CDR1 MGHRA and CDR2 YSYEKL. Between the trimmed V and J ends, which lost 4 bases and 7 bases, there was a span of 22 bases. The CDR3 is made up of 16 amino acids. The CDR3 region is CASSPTQARLGPGYTF. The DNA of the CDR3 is TGCGCCAGCAGCCCAACCCAAGCTCGACTTGGCCCTGGCTACACCTTC.

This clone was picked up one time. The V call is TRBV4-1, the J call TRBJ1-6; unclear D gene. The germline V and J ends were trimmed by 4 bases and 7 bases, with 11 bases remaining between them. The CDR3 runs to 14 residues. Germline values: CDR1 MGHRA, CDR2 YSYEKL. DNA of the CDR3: TGCGCCAGCAGCCCACCATGGGCGAATTCACCCCTCCACTTT. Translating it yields CASSPPWANSPLHF.

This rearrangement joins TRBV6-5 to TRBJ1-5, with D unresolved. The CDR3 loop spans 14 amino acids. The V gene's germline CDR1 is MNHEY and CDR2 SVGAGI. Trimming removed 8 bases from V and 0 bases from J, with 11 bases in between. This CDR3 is CASSTQNSNQPQHF. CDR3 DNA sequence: TGTGCCAGCTCAACACAAAATAGCAATCAGCCCCAGCATTTT.

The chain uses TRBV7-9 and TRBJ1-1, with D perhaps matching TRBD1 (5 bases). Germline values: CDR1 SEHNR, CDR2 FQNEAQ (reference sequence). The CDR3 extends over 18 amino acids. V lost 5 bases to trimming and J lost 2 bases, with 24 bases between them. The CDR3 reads CASSPEFPDRQLNTEAFF. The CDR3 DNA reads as TGTGCCAGCAGCCCCGAATTCCCAGATAGACAGCTCAACACTGAAGCTTTCTTT.

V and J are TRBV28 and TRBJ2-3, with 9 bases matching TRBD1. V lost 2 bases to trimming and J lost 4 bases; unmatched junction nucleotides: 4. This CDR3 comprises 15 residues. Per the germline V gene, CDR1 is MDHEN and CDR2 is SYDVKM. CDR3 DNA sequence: TGTGCCAGCAGTTTAGGGACAGGGTCAGCAGATACGCAGTATTTT. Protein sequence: CASSLGTGSADTQYF.

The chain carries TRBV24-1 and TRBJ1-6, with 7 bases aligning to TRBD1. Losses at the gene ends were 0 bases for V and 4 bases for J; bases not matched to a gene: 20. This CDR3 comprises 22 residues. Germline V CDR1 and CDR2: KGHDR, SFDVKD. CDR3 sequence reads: CATSDLGWVRAGGALYNSPLHF. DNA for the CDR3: TGTGCCACCAGTGATTTGGGGTGGGTGAGGGCAGGGGGAGCCCTTTATAATTCACCCCTCCACTTT.

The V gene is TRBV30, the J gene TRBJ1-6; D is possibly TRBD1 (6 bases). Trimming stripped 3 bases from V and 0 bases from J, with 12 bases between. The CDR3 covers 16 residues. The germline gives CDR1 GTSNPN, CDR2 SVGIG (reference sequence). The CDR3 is CAWSRTASSYNSPLHF. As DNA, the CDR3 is TGTGCCTGGAGCAGGACAGCGAGCTCCTATAATTCACCCCTCCACTTT.

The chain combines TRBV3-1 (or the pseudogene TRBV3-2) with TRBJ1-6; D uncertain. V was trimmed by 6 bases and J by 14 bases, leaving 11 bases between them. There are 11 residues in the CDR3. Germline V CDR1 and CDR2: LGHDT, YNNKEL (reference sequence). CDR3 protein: CASSLNSALHF. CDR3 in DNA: TGTGCCAGCAGTTTGAATTCGGCCCTCCACTTT.

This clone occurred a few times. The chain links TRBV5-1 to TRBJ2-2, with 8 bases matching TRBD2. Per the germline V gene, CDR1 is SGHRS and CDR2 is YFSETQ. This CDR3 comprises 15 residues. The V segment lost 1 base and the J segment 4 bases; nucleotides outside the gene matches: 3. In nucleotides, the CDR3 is TGCGCCAGCAGCTTGCGACTAGCGAGCACCGGGGAGCTGTTTTTT. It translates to CASSLRLASTGELFF.

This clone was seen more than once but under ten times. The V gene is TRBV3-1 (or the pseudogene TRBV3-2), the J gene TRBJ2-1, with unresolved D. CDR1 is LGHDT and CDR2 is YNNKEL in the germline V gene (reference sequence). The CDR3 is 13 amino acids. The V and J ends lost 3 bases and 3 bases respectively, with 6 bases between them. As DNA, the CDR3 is TGTGCCAGCAGCCAGAGCGACTACAATGAGCAGTTCTTC. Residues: CASSQSDYNEQFF.

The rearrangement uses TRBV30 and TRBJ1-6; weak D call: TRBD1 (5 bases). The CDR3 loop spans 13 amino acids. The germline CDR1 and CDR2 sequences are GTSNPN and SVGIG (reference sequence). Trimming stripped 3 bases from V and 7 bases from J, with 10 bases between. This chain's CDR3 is CAWSFGGNSPLHF. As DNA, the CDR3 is TGTGCCTGGAGCTTCGGGGGAAATTCACCCCTCCACTTT.

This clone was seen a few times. The CDR3 is CASSNSGGNQPQHF. DNA for the CDR3: TGTGCCAGCAGTAATTCAGGGGGGAATCAGCCCCAGCATTTT. The chain couples TRBV7-2 to TRBJ1-5; 7 bases agree with TRBD1. The V and J ends lost 6 bases and 4 bases, in that order; junction bases with no gene match: 6. The CDR3 loop spans 14 amino acids. The V gene's germline CDR1 is SGHTA and CDR2 FQGNSA.

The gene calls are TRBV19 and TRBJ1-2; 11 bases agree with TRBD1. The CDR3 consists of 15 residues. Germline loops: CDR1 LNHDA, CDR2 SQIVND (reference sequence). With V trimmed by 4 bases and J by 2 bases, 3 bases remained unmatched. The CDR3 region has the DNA TGTGCCAGTAGTAGAGGACAGGGGGCAAACTATGGCTACACCTTC. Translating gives CASSRGQGANYGYTF. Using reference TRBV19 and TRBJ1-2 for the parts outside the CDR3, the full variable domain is DGGITQSPKYLFRKEGQNVTLSCEQNLNHDAMYWYRQDPGQGLRLIYYSQIVNDFQKGDIAEGYSVSREKKESFPLTVTSAQKNPTAFYLCASSRGQGANYGYTFGSGTRLTVV.

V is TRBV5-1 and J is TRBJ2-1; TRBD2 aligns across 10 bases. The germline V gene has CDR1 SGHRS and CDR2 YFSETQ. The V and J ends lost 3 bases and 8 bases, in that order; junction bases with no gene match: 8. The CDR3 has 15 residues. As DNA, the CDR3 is TGCGCCAGCAGCTCGGGACTAGCGATTTGGGATGAGCAGTTCTTC. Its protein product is CASSSGLAIWDEQFF.

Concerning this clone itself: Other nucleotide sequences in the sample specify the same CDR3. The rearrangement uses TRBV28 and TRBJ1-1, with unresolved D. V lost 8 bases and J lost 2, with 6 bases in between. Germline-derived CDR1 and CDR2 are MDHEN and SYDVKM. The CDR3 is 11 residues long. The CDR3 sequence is CASRQNTEAFF. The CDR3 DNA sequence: TGTGCCAGCCGACAAAACACTGAAGCTTTCTTT.

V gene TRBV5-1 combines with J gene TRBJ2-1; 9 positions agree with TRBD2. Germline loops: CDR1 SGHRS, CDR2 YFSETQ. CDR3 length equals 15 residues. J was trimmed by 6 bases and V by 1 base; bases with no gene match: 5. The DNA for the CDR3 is TGCGCCAGCAGCTTGATCCCTAGCGGGACCAATGAGCAGTTCTTC. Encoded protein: CASSLIPSGTNEQFF.

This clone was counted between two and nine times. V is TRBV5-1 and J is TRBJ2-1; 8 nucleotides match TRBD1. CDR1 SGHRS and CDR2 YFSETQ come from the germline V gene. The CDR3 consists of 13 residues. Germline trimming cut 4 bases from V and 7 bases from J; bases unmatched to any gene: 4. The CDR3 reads CASSPGTGNEQFF. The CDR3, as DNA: TGCGCCAGCAGCCCCGGGACAGGTAATGAGCAGTTCTTC.

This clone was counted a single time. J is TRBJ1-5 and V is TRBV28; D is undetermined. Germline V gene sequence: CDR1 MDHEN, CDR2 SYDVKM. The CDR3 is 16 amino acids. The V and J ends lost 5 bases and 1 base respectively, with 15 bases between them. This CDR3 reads CASSLSGEESNQPQHF. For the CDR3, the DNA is TGTGCCAGCAGTCTAAGTGGTGAGGAAAGCAATCAGCCCCAGCATTTT.